The sequence of this TCR beta chain was determined in a study of tumor and adjacent non-tumor tissue in lung cancer. Study summary: Aged about 30 to 76 years, patients included 10 men and roughly five women with stage I to III disease.

Whole-study findings and limits: Compared with tumor, normal lung showed significantly lower TCR diversity. Tumor TCR diversity, when higher, was linked to shorter survival.

TCRbeta libraries were built with three rounds of nested PCR, modified from ARM-PCR. Each CDR3 protein gets one entry after TCRdb re-called the multiplex PCR reads with MiXCR. This sample has some 80,000 distinct CDR3 sequences, with over 65% found just once. No cell sorting was done before RNA was extracted from the tissue. This non-tumor lung sample came from over 3 cm beyond the tumor edge. CDR1 is MNHEY and CDR2 is SVGEGT in the germline V gene. The CDR3 extends over 14 amino acids. As concerns this clonotype: The antigen remains undetermined. A read error may produce the germline difference seen at one junction end.

The rearrangement joins TRBV6-2 or TRBV6-3 to TRBJ2-7, with D perhaps being TRBD1 or TRBD2 (5 bases each). The sequence came from an older man with non-small cell lung cancer. The sequenced sample consisted of distant non-tumor lung tissue. In nucleotides, the CDR3 is TGTGCCAGCAGTTCCTCCGGGACCCACTACAAGCAGTGCTTC. Its protein product is CASSSSGTHYKQCF.